This T cell receptor beta chain was captured by sequencing in a study of blood T cell repertoires in COVID-19. About the study: Samples of COVID-19 (acute and convalescent) were obtained from the United States, Italy and Spain. Nucleic acid was either cDNA or gDNA, and it came from T cells, B-cell-depleted T cells, or PBMCs.

Authors' methods: Quantification of nucleated cells was approximated via reference gene primer amplification. Some clones are missing from TCRdb's copy, which holds only in-frame ones; the method was immunoSEQ multiplex PCR. From that table come the V and J calls and clone size; the DNA was used to work out D and trimming. This table holds 250,000 to 350,000 clones, approximately 86% found once. Germline CDR1 SGHNT, CDR2 YYREEE (reference sequence). V shed 1 base, J shed 5 bases, and the junction held 6 bases outside the gene matches. The CDR3 runs 14 residues. The chain recombines TRBV5-4 with TRBJ2-7; 7 bases are shared with TRBD2. The sample was peripheral blood. This clonotype was obtained from a woman between 25 and 40 years old who had recovered from COVID-19. The chain's CDR3 is CASSLQLATNEQYF. CDR3 nucleotide sequence: TGTGCCAGCAGCTTGCAACTAGCGACAAACGAGCAGTACTTC.